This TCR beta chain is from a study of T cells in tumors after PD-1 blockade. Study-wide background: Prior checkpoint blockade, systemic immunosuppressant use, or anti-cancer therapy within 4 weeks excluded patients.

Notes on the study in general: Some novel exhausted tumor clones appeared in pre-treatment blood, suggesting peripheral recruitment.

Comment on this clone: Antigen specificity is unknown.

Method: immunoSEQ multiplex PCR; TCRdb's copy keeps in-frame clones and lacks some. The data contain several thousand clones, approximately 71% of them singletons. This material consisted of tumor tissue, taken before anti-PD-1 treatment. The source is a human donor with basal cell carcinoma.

CDR3 nucleotides: TGTGCCAGTAGTGCTTCTGCGGGAACAGATACGCAGTATTTT. Amino acids: CASSASAGTDTQYF. The chain recombines TRBV19 with TRBJ2-3, with D maybe TRBD2 (6 bases). The CDR3 sequence is 14 residues long. Germline V gene sequence: CDR1 LNHDA, CDR2 SQIVND (reference sequence). Trimming removed 5 bases at V and 3 bases at J, with 12 bases between.